Detailed here is one T cell receptor (beta chain). V was clipped by 2 bases and J by 5 bases, with 16 bases between them. Germline-derived CDR1 and CDR2 are SGHRS and YFSETQ. This CDR3 is built from 15 residues. As originally analysed: Amplifying reference gene primers gave estimates of nucleated cell counts. The data were produced by immunoSEQ multiplex PCR, yet TCRdb's version contains in-frame clones alone and is incomplete. That table is the source of V, J and clone size, and D and trimming were worked out from the DNA. This sample carries some 290,000 clones, more than 90% of them seen once, and the ten largest clones take around 4.2%. This record comes from a study of blood T cell repertoires in COVID-19. The overall study: T cells, B-cell-depleted T cells, or PBMCs supplied cDNA or gDNA.

Participants reported their clinical history, and cohort assignment relied on those reports. The clonotype was recovered from a woman aged 25 to 39 who had been exposed to COVID-19. The sample taken for sequencing was PBMCs or T cells enriched from blood (not recorded which). The chain couples TRBV5-1 to TRBJ2-5; no firm D call. CDR3 region: CASSLYILDGETQYF. The CDR3 DNA follows: TGCGCCAGCAGCTTATACATCCTAGACGGGGAGACCCAGTACTTC.